These 21 T cell receptor beta chains came from one sample sequenced in a study of T cell repertoires in cytomegalovirus infection. TCRdb re-called the reads with MiXCR, one entry per CDR3 protein. The table includes approximately 180,000 distinct CDR3 sequences, about 18% detected once. Specimen: CD8+ T cells from PBMCs. These receptors were obtained from a human donor in good health (CMV status not recorded). Some clones in this sample may be carry-over from other donors' samples.

This chain joins TRBV23-1 and TRBJ2-2; D is uncertain. TRBV23-1 carries the ORF label, with uncertain function. This CDR3 spans 15 amino acids. The V end lost 1 base, the J end lost 0 bases, and 6 bases lay between the germline ends. CDR3 in amino acids: CASSQLGPNTGELFF. CDR3 DNA sequence: TGCGCCAGCAGTCAATTAGGCCCGAACACCGGGGAGCTGTTTTTT.

V gene TRBV25-1 combines with J gene TRBJ1-1; D unclear. The germline V and J ends were trimmed by 3 bases and 0 bases, with 5 bases remaining between them. Germline V gene lookup returns CDR1 MGHDK and CDR2 SYGVNS. The CDR3 has 13 amino acids. CDR3: CASSDHLNTEAFF. The CDR3 nucleotides are TGTGCCAGCAGTGACCACTTGAACACTGAAGCTTTCTTT.

This clonotype has just one count. A read error may account for a junction end that differs from germline. The CDR3: CASSWDPPYEQYF. CDR3 DNA: TGTGCCAGCAGTTGGGACCCTCCCTACGAGCAGTACTTT. This chain connects TRBV7-9 to TRBJ2-7; D may correspond to TRBD1 or TRBD2 (5 bases each). This CDR3 is 13 amino acids long. Germline lookup yields CDR1 SEHNR and CDR2 FQNEAQ (reference sequence).

This clonotype was counted between two and nine times. The chain combines TRBV7-9 with TRBJ2-1; D may correspond to TRBD1 or TRBD2 (6 bases each). V lost 1 base and J 2 bases, leaving 12 bases between the germline ends. The germline gives CDR1 SEHNR, CDR2 FQNEAQ (reference sequence). The CDR3 covers 16 residues. CDR3 sequence (DNA): TGTGCCAGCAGCTTAGAGGGGGGACGGACCTACAATGAGCAGTTCTTC. Translated: CASSLEGGRTYNEQFF.

This clonotype was observed a handful of times. The gene calls are TRBV7-2 and TRBJ2-1; 7 bases map to TRBD1. Unmatched junction bases numbered 7, after V lost 5 bases and J lost 6 bases. This CDR3 is 14 amino acids long. Germline V gives CDR1 SGHTA, CDR2 FQGNSA. The CDR3 here is CASSPGQAGNEQFF. CDR3 DNA sequence: TGTGCCAGCAGCCCTGGACAGGCTGGCAATGAGCAGTTCTTC.

This clonotype has just a few counts. V gene TRBV5-1 combines with J gene TRBJ1-1; D may be TRBD1 (5 bases). Trimming removed 0 bases from V and 3 bases from J, with 12 bases in between. Germline V gives CDR1 SGHRS, CDR2 YFSETQ. The CDR3 runs to 15 residues. The CDR3 DNA follows: TGCGCCAGCAGCTTGGGGGGCCCCCTGGACACTGAAGCTTTCTTT. It is translated as CASSLGGPLDTEAFF. Full variable domain (rest looked up from reference TRBV5-1 and TRBJ1-1): KAGVTQTPRYLIKTRGQQVTLSCSPISGHRSVSWYQQTPGQGLQFLFEYFSETQRNKGNFPGRFSGRQFSNSRSEMNVSTLELGDSALYLCASSLGGPLDTEAFFGQGTRLTVV.

This clonotype showed up just a few times. V usage is TRBV29-1 and J usage is TRBJ1-4, with 9 bases lining up with TRBD1. CDR1 is SQVTM, CDR2 ANQGSEA, per germline. V dropped 6 bases and J dropped 8; count of bases not matched to a gene: 4. The CDR3 runs to 12 residues. CDR3 amino acids: CSVQGADEKLFF. In nucleotides, the CDR3 is TGCAGCGTACAGGGGGCGGACGAAAAACTGTTTTTT.

The chain recombines TRBV7-9 with TRBJ1-1; 9 bases line up with TRBD1. This CDR3 is built from 15 residues. Germline V gene sequence: CDR1 SEHNR, CDR2 FQNEAQ (reference sequence). J was trimmed by 2 bases and V by 4 bases; bases with no gene match: 5. The CDR3 protein is CASSSGTGRNTEAFF. Written as DNA, the CDR3 is TGTGCCAGCAGCTCCGGGACAGGGCGTAACACTGAAGCTTTCTTT.

The chain employs TRBV6-1 and TRBJ2-3; D is perhaps TRBD2 (5 bases). With 7 bases removed from V and 5 bases from J, the gap between germline ends came to 16 bases. There are 14 residues in the CDR3. Germline CDR1 and CDR2: MNHNS and SASEGT. The CDR3 loop is CASNPTAGGDTQYF. In DNA, the CDR3 is TGTGCCAGCAACCCGACTGCAGGAGGAGATACGCAGTATTTT.

The genes are TRBV11-2 and TRBJ2-7; the D is unclear. V was clipped by 2 bases and J by 4 bases, with 9 bases between them. The germline V gene has CDR1 SGHAT and CDR2 FQNNGV. There are 13 residues in the CDR3. CDR3 amino acids: CASSLNEVYEQYF. The CDR3 DNA is TGTGCCAGCAGCTTAAACGAGGTTTACGAGCAGTACTTC.

The rearrangement uses TRBV7-2 and TRBJ2-1; D may be TRBD1 (5 bases). CDR1 and CDR2 from the germline V gene are SGHTA and FQGNSA. Trimming left V 3 bases short and J 2 bases short, with 11 bases between. The CDR3 has 15 residues. The CDR3 is CASSFNRWPYNEQFF. For the CDR3, the DNA is TGTGCCAGCAGCTTTAACAGGTGGCCCTACAATGAGCAGTTCTTC.

Only a few counts were recorded for this clonotype. The chain employs TRBV2 and TRBJ1-1; 8 bases are a match to TRBD1. The CDR3 has 13 residues. Germline lookup yields CDR1 SNHLY and CDR2 FYNNEI. After removal of 6 bases from V and 5 bases from J, the junction contained 5 bases not matched to a gene. CDR3 nucleotide sequence: TGTGCCAGCAGGGAAACAGGGGGAACTGAAGCTTTCTTT. It specifies CASRETGGTEAFF.

The sample holds a few counts of this clonotype. The chain is built from TRBV6-6 and TRBJ1-1; D may be TRBD1 (6 bases). This CDR3 is built from 15 residues. Germline CDR1 reads MNHNY; CDR2 reads SVGAGI (reference sequence). V was shortened by 1 base and J by 1 base, with 10 bases between the two germline ends. In DNA, the CDR3 is TGTGCCAGCAGTTACTACACAGGGACGAACACTGAAGCTTTCTTT. The encoded protein is CASSYYTGTNTEAFF.

The V gene is TRBV6-2 or TRBV6-3, the J gene TRBJ1-1, with TRBD1 as a possible D gene (5 bases). CDR3 size: 13 residues. Looked up from germline, CDR1 is MNHEY and CDR2 is SVGEGT. V was trimmed by 1 base and J by 4 bases, leaving 7 bases between them. The CDR3 spells CASSYYRPTEAFF. The CDR3 DNA reads as TGTGCCAGCAGTTACTACAGGCCCACTGAAGCTTTCTTT.

The chain is built from TRBV7-6 and TRBJ1-1; the D gene is possibly TRBD1 (5 bases). The CDR3 contains 12 residues. Between the trimmed V and J ends, which lost 11 bases and 1 base, there was a span of 11 bases. Germline CDR1 is SGHVS and CDR2 is FNYEAQ. The CDR3 protein is CAARVGNTEAFF. The CDR3 DNA reads TGTGCCGCCAGGGTGGGGAACACTGAAGCTTTCTTT. Full variable domain (rest looked up from reference TRBV7-6 and TRBJ1-1): GAGVSQSPRYKVTKRGQDVALRCDPISGHVSLYWYRQALGQGPEFLTYFNYEAQQDKSGLPNDRFSAERPEGSISTLTIQRTEQRDSAMYRCAARVGNTEAFFGQGTRLTVV.

This clonotype appeared a few times. The genes are TRBV14 and TRBJ2-3; 9 bases map to TRBD1. This CDR3 region has 14 residues. From germline, CDR1 is SGHDN and CDR2 FVKESK. The V segment lost 5 bases and the J segment 3 bases; nucleotides outside the gene matches: 3. The CDR3 coding sequence is TGTGCCAGCAGCGTCGGACAGGGGACAGATACGCAGTATTTT. Its protein product is CASSVGQGTDTQYF. Full variable domain (remainder filled in from reference TRBV14 and TRBJ2-3): EAGVTQFPSHSVIEKGQTVTLRCDPISGHDNLYWYRRVMGKEIKFLLHFVKESKQDESGMPNNRFLAERTGGTYSTLKVQPAELEDSGVYFCASSVGQGTDTQYFGPGTRLTVL.

A few counts support this clonotype. The gene calls are TRBV7-9 and TRBJ2-7; weak D call: TRBD2 (6 bases). Germline values: CDR1 SEHNR, CDR2 FQNEAQ (reference sequence). V lost 5 bases and J lost 3, with 23 bases in between. The CDR3 runs to 17 residues. The CDR3, as DNA: TGTGCCAGCAGCCCAGTGGAGGGAAGAGGAATTATCTACGAGCAGTACTTC. Its translation is CASSPVEGRGIIYEQYF.

In this sample, this clonotype turned up a few times. V and J are TRBV6-1 and TRBJ2-4, with D maybe TRBD1 (5 bases). Germline CDR1 is MNHNS and CDR2 is SASEGT. Trimming cost V 2 bases and J 1 base, with 12 bases left between them. The CDR3 sequence is 16 residues long. Written as DNA, the CDR3 is TGTGCCAGCAGTGAACTTGACAGTTCCGCCAAAAACATTCAGTACTTC. Translated: CASSELDSSAKNIQYF.

This clonotype appeared many times. This sequence joins TRBV7-2 and TRBJ2-2; possible D gene TRBD1, 6 bases. CDR3 length: 18 amino acids. Per germline, CDR1 SGHTA and CDR2 FQGNSA. V gave up 5 bases and J gave up 5 bases, with 24 bases separating them. The CDR3 coding sequence is TGTGCCAGCAGCCGAAACAGGGCGGGCCATGGCAGGACCGGGGAGCTGTTTTTT. Its translation: CASSRNRAGHGRTGELFF.

This clonotype was seen more than once but under ten times. In nucleotides, the CDR3 is TGTGCCAGCAGCTTAAACGGACAGTACAGCAATCAGCCCCAGCATTTT. Translated, it gives CASSLNGQYSNQPQHF. The chain recombines TRBV7-2 with TRBJ1-5, with D possibly being TRBD1 (6 bases). The CDR3 runs 16 residues. CDR1 is SGHTA and CDR2 is FQGNSA in the germline V gene. Trimming stripped 2 bases from V and 1 base from J, with 12 bases between.

The chain links TRBV28 to TRBJ1-2; 7 bases line up with TRBD1. The CDR3 is 15 amino acids. After removal of 4 bases from V and 3 bases from J, the junction contained 8 bases not matched to a gene. Germline V gene sequence: CDR1 MDHEN, CDR2 SYDVKM. Written as DNA, the CDR3 is TGTGCCAGCAGTTCCAAACGGGACAGTTACTATGGCTACACCTTC. Its protein is CASSSKRDSYYGYTF.